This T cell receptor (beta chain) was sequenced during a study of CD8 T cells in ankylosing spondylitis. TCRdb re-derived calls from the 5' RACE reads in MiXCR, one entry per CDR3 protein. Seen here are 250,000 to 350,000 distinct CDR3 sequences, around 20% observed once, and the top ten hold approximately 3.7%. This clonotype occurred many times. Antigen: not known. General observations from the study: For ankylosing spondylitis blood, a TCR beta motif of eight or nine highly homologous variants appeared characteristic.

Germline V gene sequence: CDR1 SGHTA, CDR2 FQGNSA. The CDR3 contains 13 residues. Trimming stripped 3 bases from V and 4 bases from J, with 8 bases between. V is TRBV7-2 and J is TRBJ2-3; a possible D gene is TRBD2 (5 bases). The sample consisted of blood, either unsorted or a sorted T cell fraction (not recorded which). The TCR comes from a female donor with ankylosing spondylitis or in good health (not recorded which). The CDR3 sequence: CASSLTRADTQYF. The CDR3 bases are TGTGCCAGCAGCTTGACGAGGGCAGATACGCAGTATTTT.